A single sample gave rise to the 9 T cell receptor beta chains below, sequenced in a study of blood T cell repertoires in COVID-19. Data came from immunoSEQ multiplex PCR; TCRdb stores just in-frame clones and leaves some out. The data hold about 170,000 clones, with roughly 87% observed a single time. Sequenced input: PBMCs or T cells enriched from blood (not recorded which). The receptors derive from a woman between 45 and 60 years old who had recovered from COVID-19.

CDR3 DNA: TGTGCCAGCAGCTTATACGGATCAGGGAACACCGGGGAGCTGTTTTTT. Residues: CASSLYGSGNTGELFF. V and J are TRBV11-2 and TRBJ2-2; D remains unclear. The CDR3 loop spans 16 amino acids. Germline V gives CDR1 SGHAT, CDR2 FQNNGV. With 2 bases removed from V and 1 base from J, the gap between germline ends came to 11 bases.

The chain joins TRBV12-5 to TRBJ2-7, with TRBD2 matching 8 bases. Trimming at V came to 6 bases and at J to 4 bases, leaving 11 bases not matched to a gene. The CDR3 spans 15 residues. CDR1 and CDR2 from the germline V gene are LGHNT and FRNRAP. The CDR3 is CASGPSGGSVYEQYF. The CDR3 region has the DNA TGTGCTAGTGGCCCCTCGGGAGGGTCGGTATACGAGCAGTACTTC. The full variable domain, completed using reference TRBV12-5 and TRBJ2-7, is DARVTQTPRHKVTEMGQEVTMRCQPILGHNTVFWYRQTMMQGLELLAYFRNRAPLDDSGMPKDRFSAEMPDATLATLKIQPSEPRDSAVYFCASGPSGGSVYEQYFGPGTRLTVT.

The chain joins TRBV4-2 to TRBJ2-2, with 7 bases lining up with TRBD1. The V segment lost 5 bases and the J segment 7 bases; nucleotides outside the gene matches: 4. Germline V gene data show CDR1 as LGHNA and CDR2 as YNFKEQ. The CDR3 contains 13 residues. The CDR3 is CASSLHRGGELFF. CDR3 nucleotide sequence: TGTGCCAGCAGCTTACACAGGGGCGGGGAGCTGTTTTTT.

The chain uses TRBV19 and TRBJ1-2, with D tentatively TRBD1 (6 bases). In germline, CDR1 is LNHDA, CDR2 SQIVND (reference sequence). V was pared by 7 bases and J by 2 bases, with 17 bases between. The CDR3 contains 15 residues. In nucleotides, the CDR3 is TGTGCCAGTAAAGTCAGCGGGGGGCCGAACTATGGCTACACCTTC. Its translation is CASKVSGGPNYGYTF.

The chain uses TRBV5-1 and TRBJ2-2; 10 nucleotides line up with TRBD2. This CDR3 has 15 residues. V lost 3 bases to trimming and J lost 3 bases; unmatched junction nucleotides: 2. Germline V lookup: CDR1 SGHRS, CDR2 YFSETQ. In nucleotides, the CDR3 is TGCGCCAGCAGCTGGACTAGCGGACACACCGGGGAGCTGTTTTTT. Encoded protein: CASSWTSGHTGELFF.

This chain links TRBV4-3 with TRBJ2-1; TRBD2 matches at 8 bases. J gave up 5 bases and V 5 bases, and 8 bases lay outside the gene matches. In germline, CDR1 is LGHNA, CDR2 YSLEER. The CDR3 is made up of 15 amino acids. DNA for the CDR3: TGCGCCAGCAGCACGCAAGCGGGAGCGCACAATGAGCAGTTCTTC. It translates to CASSTQAGAHNEQFF.

This rearrangement joins TRBV4-1 to TRBJ1-4; 11 positions agree with TRBD1. This CDR3 spans 15 amino acids. Germline-derived CDR1 and CDR2 are MGHRA and YSYEKL. V was pared by 4 bases and J by 6 bases, with 4 bases of the junction left unmatched. The CDR3 region has the DNA TGCGCCAGCAGCCCCCGGACAGGGGGCGATGAAAAACTGTTTTTT. This codes for CASSPRTGGDEKLFF.

This chain connects TRBV6-6 to TRBJ2-3, with a weak D call TRBD2 (6 bases). Germline V gene sequence: CDR1 MNHNY, CDR2 SVGAGI (reference sequence). V dropped 1 base and J dropped 1 base, with 6 bases sitting between them. The CDR3 runs 14 residues. The CDR3: CASSYWEGTDTQYF. In nucleotides, the CDR3 is TGTGCCAGCAGTTACTGGGAGGGCACAGATACGCAGTATTTT.

V usage is TRBV5-1 and J usage is TRBJ2-1, with TRBD2 identical over 9 bases. The CDR3 consists of 15 residues. V was pared by 0 bases and J by 9 bases, with 7 bases of the junction left unmatched. Per the germline V gene, CDR1 is SGHRS and CDR2 is YFSETQ. The CDR3: CASSLEVAGAGEQFF. CDR3 coding DNA: TGCGCCAGCAGCTTGGAGGTAGCGGGAGCGGGTGAGCAGTTCTTC.